This T cell receptor beta chain is drawn from a study of T cell responses to AZD1222 COVID-19 vaccine. The study, taken as a whole, reports: Spike-specific TCR depth and breadth grew after two AZD1222 doses.

About this clone: Antigen unknown.

The table came from immunoSEQ multiplex PCR; TCRdb's copy has only in-frame clones and leaves some out. The sample carries 98,000 or so clones, around nine tenths recorded once. Germline V CDR1 and CDR2: SGDLS, YYNGEE. V lost 3 bases and J lost 5; bases outside the gene matches: 0. This CDR3 is built from 13 residues. V is TRBV9 and J is TRBJ1-5, with TRBD1 matching over 9 bases. The clonotype comes from an adult in good health. This sample comprised peripheral blood, obtained on day 0 of AZD1222 vaccination. The CDR3 region is CASSGTGDQPQHF. CDR3 coding DNA: TGTGCCAGCAGCGGGACAGGGGATCAGCCCCAGCATTTT.